This section outlines one T cell receptor beta chain sequence together with its context. The source of the sample is a study of cytomegalovirus exposure and HLA in healthy donors. Study overall: The approximately 110 validation repertoires used a platform that matched the one used for the 600 to 700 first-cohort repertoires, as a later analysis reported.

This CDR3 has 15 amino acids. Trimming left V 6 bases short and J 0 bases short, with 13 bases between. Per germline, CDR1 SGDLS and CDR2 YYNGEE. The repertoire was sequenced with immunoSEQ multiplex PCR; TCRdb's copy has only in-frame clones and lacks some. The sample records approximately 300,000 clones, 86% being singletons. The rearrangement joins TRBV9 to TRBJ1-3, with no clear D. The TCR was taken from a woman in her late teens or twenties in good health and CMV-seronegative. The sample was PBMCs. CDR3 coding DNA: TGTGCCAGCACCCCGGCGACAACCTCTGGAAACACCATATATTTT. This translates into CASTPATTSGNTIYF.